Here is one T cell receptor (beta chain) with its context. The target antigen is unknown. The data stem from a study of monozygotic twins with inflammatory bowel disease. Broader study findings: With inverse Simpson as the measure, TCRbeta diversity was lower in IBD patients than in healthy co-twins.

One entry per CDR3 protein, without DNA, is what TCRdb gives after re-calling the 5' RACE reads. The sample includes around 450,000 distinct CDR3 sequences. Germline loops: CDR1 LNHDA, CDR2 SQIVND (reference sequence). The CDR3 sequence is 13 residues long. The source of this sequence is a human donor with ulcerative colitis or Crohn's disease, or a healthy co-twin of an affected twin (not recorded which). The chain uses TRBV19 and TRBJ2-1; TCRdb picks TRBD1, but there is no DNA to check that call. Material for sequencing was blood. The CDR3 protein is CASSPWLNNEQFF.